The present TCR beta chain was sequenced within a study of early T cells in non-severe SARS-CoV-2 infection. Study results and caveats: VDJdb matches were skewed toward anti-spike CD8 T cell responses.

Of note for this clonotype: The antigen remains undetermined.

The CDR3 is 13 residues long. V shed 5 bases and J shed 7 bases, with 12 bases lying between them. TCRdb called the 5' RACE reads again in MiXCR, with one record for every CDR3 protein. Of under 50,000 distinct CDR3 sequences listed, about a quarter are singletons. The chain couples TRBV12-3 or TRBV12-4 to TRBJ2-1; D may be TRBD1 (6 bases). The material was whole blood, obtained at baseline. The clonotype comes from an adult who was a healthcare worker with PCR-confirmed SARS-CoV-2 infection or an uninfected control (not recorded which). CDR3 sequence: CASSPRGWNEQFF. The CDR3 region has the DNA TGTGCCAGCAGTCCCAGGGGTTGGAATGAGCAGTTCTTC.